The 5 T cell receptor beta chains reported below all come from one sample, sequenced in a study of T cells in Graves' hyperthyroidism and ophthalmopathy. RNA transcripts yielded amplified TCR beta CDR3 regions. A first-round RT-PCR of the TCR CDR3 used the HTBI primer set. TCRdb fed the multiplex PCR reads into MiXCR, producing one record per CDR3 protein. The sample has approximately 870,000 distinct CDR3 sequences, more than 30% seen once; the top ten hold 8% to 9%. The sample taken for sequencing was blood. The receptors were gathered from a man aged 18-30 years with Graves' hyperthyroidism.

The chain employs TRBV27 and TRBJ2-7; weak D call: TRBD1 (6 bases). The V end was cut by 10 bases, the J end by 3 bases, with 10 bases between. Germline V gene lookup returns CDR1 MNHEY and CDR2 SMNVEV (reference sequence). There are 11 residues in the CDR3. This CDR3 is CATGHLYEQYF. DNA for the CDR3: TGTGCCACGGGACACCTCTACGAGCAGTACTTC.

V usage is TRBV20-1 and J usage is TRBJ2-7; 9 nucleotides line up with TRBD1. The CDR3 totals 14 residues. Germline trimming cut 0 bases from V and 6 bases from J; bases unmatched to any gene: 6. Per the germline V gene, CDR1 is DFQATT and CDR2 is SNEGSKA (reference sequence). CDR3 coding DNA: TGCAGTGCTAGAGATGTAGACAGGGGGGCCGAGCAGTACTTC. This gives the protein CSARDVDRGAEQYF.

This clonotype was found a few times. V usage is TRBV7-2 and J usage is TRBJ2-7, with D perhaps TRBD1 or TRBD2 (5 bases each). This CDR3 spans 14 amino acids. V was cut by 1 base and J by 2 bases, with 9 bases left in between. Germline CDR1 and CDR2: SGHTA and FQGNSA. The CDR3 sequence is CASSLVGDPYEQYF. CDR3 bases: TGTGCCAGCAGCTTAGTGGGGGACCCCTACGAGCAGTACTTC.

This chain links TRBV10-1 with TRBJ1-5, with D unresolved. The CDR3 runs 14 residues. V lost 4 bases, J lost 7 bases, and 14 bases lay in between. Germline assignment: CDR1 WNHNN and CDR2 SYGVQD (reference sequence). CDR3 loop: CASSARVTGQPQHF. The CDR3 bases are TGCGCCAGCAGTGCTAGAGTAACGGGCCAGCCCCAGCATTTT.

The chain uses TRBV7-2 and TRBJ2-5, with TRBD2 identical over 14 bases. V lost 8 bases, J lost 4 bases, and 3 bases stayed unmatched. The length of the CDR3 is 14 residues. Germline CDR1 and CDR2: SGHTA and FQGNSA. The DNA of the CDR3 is TGTGCCAGCTCGGGACTAGCGGGAGCAGAGACCCAGTACTTC. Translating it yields CASSGLAGAETQYF.